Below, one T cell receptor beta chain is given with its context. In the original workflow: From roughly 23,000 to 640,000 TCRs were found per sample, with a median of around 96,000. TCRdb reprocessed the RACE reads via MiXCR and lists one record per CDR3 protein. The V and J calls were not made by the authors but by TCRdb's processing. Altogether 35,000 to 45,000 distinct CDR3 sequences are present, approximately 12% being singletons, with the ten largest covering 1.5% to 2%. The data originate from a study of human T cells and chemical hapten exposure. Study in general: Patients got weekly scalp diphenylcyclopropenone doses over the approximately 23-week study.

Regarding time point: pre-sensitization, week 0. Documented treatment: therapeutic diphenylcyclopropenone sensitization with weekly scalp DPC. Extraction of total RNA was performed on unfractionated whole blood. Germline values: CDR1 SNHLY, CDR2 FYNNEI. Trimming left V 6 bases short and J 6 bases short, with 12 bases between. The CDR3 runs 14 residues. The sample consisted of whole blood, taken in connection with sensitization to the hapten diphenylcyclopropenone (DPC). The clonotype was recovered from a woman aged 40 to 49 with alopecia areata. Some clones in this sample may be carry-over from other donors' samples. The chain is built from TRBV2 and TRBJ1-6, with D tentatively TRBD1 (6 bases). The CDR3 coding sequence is TGTGCCAGCAGGACCAGGGGTACTAATTCACCCCTCCACTTT. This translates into CASRTRGTNSPLHF.